This T cell receptor (beta chain) was profiled in a study of control samples from healthy donors and cancer patients (dated by TCRdb to 2020 to 2021). About this clone itself: No antigen is known for it. There are no base qualities to consult, and no much larger clone falls within one base.

CDR1 LNHDA and CDR2 SQIVND are derived from the germline V gene (reference sequence). V loses 0 bases of germline sequence and J loses 8 bases, and the interval between the two ends is 10 bases. The CDR3 measures 13 amino acids from cysteine to phenylalanine. Left in the record is the CDR3 DNA by itself, 39 bases read in frame from the first base. Libraries were constructed by the immunoSEQ multiplex PCR assay. Drawn from immuneACCESS, this table holds only the in-frame rearrangements with V and J called that TCRdb kept. Clones are partly lost; checked studies trace under half to an unresolved V gene and leave the rest unexplained. Here the sample has some 110,000 clones; approximately 92% occur a single time. The ten most abundant clones make up 0.95% to 1.3% of the sample.

The clonotype was recovered from a woman aged 50 to 60 with colorectal cancer. Sequenced sample: PBMCs. The chain joins TRBV19 to TRBJ1-1, with the D segment identity uncertain. The DNA sequence follows: TGTGCCAGTAGTATAGACCACCGAGAAGAAGCTTTCTTT. Its amino acids are CASSIDHREEAFF.